This T cell receptor beta chain was recovered during a study of blood T cell repertoires in COVID-19. Study as a whole: Samples of COVID-19 (acute and convalescent) were obtained from the United States, Italy and Spain.

Authors' methods: Nucleated cell counts were estimated from reference gene primer amplification. Repertoires were generated with immunoSEQ multiplex PCR, while TCRdb's copy carries only in-frame clones and drops some. The V and J calls and clone size were taken over from that table, and D and trimming were inferred from the DNA. In the table there are fewer than 250,000 clones, around four fifths of which are singletons. Trimming left V 1 base short and J 2 bases short, with 15 bases between. CDR3 length: 15 residues. The germline CDR1 and CDR2 sequences are SQVTM and ANQGSEA. The count of this clone is one.

The chain joins TRBV29-1 to TRBJ2-7, with D possibly being TRBD1 (6 bases). The sample taken for sequencing was peripheral blood. This clonotype was sampled from a woman aged 55-75 years with active or convalescent COVID-19. CDR3 nucleotides: TGCAGCGTTGAAGTGGGGGCTTCAGCTACCTACGAGCAGTACTTC. It encodes CSVEVGASATYEQYF.